This T cell receptor (beta chain) was obtained from a study of blood T cell repertoires in COVID-19. The V end lost 3 bases, the J end lost 1 base, and 12 bases lay between the germline ends. CDR3 length: 16 residues. Germline values: CDR1 LNHDA, CDR2 SQIVND (reference sequence). Method: immunoSEQ multiplex PCR; TCRdb's copy keeps in-frame clones and lacks some. There are approximately 200,000 clones in the sample; about 90% occur only once, and 2.7% lies in the top ten. Sequencing input: peripheral blood. This receptor was obtained from a woman aged 60-70 years with acute or convalescent COVID-19. The J gene is TRBJ2-2, the V gene TRBV19; TRBD2 is a possible D gene (6 bases). The CDR3 DNA is TGTGCCAGTAGTATTATTCCTAGCGTGAACACCGGGGAGCTGTTTTTT. Translation: CASSIIPSVNTGELFF.